A selection of T cell receptor beta chains follows, all from one sample in a study of blood T cells in healthy people across ages. Each CDR3 protein is one row after TCRdb ran MiXCR on the 5' RACE reads. This table holds about 1.7 million distinct CDR3 sequences, under 30% found once. The specimen was blood. These receptors were collected from a woman in her twenties or thirties in good health. CDR3s include the opening cysteine and the closing phenylalanine or tryptophan. A D gene is named only where the DNA matches it firmly. Only part of the rows carry a size: once, few, many, or a class if the clone is expanded.

>many|TRBJ2-5|TRBV27|TRBD1
CASSRQGAKETQYF
TGTGCCAGCAGTAGACAGGGGGCGAAGGAGACCCAGTACTTC
>few|TRBJ1-6|TRBV18|-
CASSPGMESSPLHF
TGTGCCAGCTCACCAGGGATGGAGAGCTCACCCCTCCACTTT
>few|TRBJ2-3|TRBV5-1|TRBD1
CASRGQIITDTQYF
TGCGCCAGCAGGGGACAGATCATCACAGATACGCAGTATTTT
>many|TRBJ2-4|TRBV20-1|-
CSARDGGTLKNIQYF
TGCAGTGCTAGAGATGGCGGGACACTCAAAAACATTCAGTACTTC
>few|TRBJ2-4|TRBV6-6|-
CASSDPGVSAKNIQYF
TGTGCCAGCAGCGACCCGGGCGTTTCGGCCAAAAACATTCAGTACTTC
>few|TRBJ1-2|TRBV18|-
CASSPTGGEGYGYTF
TGTGCCAGCTCACCGACAGGTGGAGAGGGATATGGCTACACCTTC
>few|TRBJ1-2|TRBV2|TRBD1
CASSVEGGAGGYTF
TGTGCCAGCAGTGTGGAAGGGGGCGCCGGTGGCTACACCTTC
>few|TRBJ1-1|TRBV2|-
CASTPQGAGTEAFF
TGTGCCAGCACCCCCCAGGGAGCGGGCACTGAAGCTTTCTTT
>-|TRBJ2-2|TRBV5-1|-
CASSEEWKNTGELFF
TGCGCCAGCAGCGAGGAGTGGAAGAACACCGGGGAGCTGTTTTTT
>-|TRBJ2-3|TRBV4-2|TRBD2
CASSRSGLAGFWGDTQYF
TGTGCCAGCAGCCGATCAGGACTAGCGGGGTTTTGGGGAGATACGCAGTATTTT
>once|TRBJ2-3|TRBV11-2|-
CASSVGRRGYSTDTQYF
TGTGCCAGCAGCGTGGGGCGTCGGGGGTATAGCACAGATACGCAGTATTTT
>-|TRBJ2-5|TRBV15|-
CATSRRQGLGTQYF
TGTGCCACCAGCAGAAGACAGGGACTGGGGACCCAGTACTTC
>-|TRBJ2-2|TRBV27|-
CASSLRILTSSKSGELFF
TGTGCCAGCAGTTTGCGGATCCTGACTAGTTCTAAGTCCGGGGAGCTGTTTTTT
>-|TRBJ2-7|TRBV20-1|TRBD2
CSARDRGSAASYEQYF
TGCAGTGCTAGAGATCGCGGGAGTGCCGCTTCTTACGAGCAGTACTTC
>-|TRBJ2-1|TRBV6-2/TRBV6-3|TRBD2
CASRRTSGRGPYNKQFF
TGTGCCAGCAGACGGACTAGCGGGAGAGGCCCCTACAATAAGCAGTTCTTC
>-|TRBJ1-5|TRBV29-1|-
CSVVAPFKSRSNQPQHF
TGCAGCGTTGTGGCCCCTTTCAAGTCCCGATCCAATCAGCCCCAGCATTTT
>-|TRBJ2-3|TRBV20-1|-
CSARAQYTDTQYF
TGCAGTGCTAGAGCCCAGTACACAGATACGCAGTATTTT
>-|TRBJ2-5|TRBV20-1|TRBD2
CSALSGTSGQETQYF
TGCAGTGCCCTCTCAGGGACTAGCGGGCAAGAGACCCAGTACTTC
>-|TRBJ1-2|TRBV30|-
CAFTWDDYGYTF
TGTGCCTTCACGTGGGACGACTATGGCTACACCTTC
>-|TRBJ1-5|TRBV20-1|-
CSARIPQGGNQPQHF
TGCAGTGCTAGAATCCCCCAGGGAGGGAATCAGCCCCAGCATTTT
>many|TRBJ1-2|TRBV14|-
CASSQDLADSYTF
TGTGCCAGCAGCCAAGATCTCGCAGATTCCTACACCTTC
>few|TRBJ1-1|TRBV20-1|-
CSARPTGGMNTEAFF
TGCAGTGCTAGACCCACCGGGGGAATGAACACTGAAGCTTTCTTT
>few|TRBJ1-2|TRBV3-1|-
CASSAMGGQTKGINYGYTF
TGTGCCAGCAGCGCCATGGGCGGACAAACTAAAGGAATTAACTATGGCTACACCTTC
>-|TRBJ2-5|TRBV7-9|TRBD2
CASSLATSEPPQETQYF
TGTGCCAGCAGCTTAGCTACTAGCGAACCTCCCCAAGAGACCCAGTACTTC
>-|TRBJ2-1|TRBV2|TRBD2
CASSERLAGLNEQFF
TGTGCCAGCAGTGAAAGACTAGCGGGGCTCAATGAGCAGTTCTTC
>-|TRBJ2-5|TRBV7-2|TRBD1
CASSPTGASLRKETQYF
TGTGCCAGCAGCCCTACAGGGGCTAGCCTCCGCAAAGAGACCCAGTACTTC
>many|TRBJ2-7|TRBV7-9|TRBD2
CASSNSGGASEQYF
TGTGCCAGCAGCAATAGCGGGGGGGCCTCCGAGCAGTACTTC
>-|TRBJ2-7|TRBV7-2|-
CASSLDIQGTYEQYF
TGTGCCAGCAGCTTAGATATACAGGGAACCTACGAGCAGTACTTC
>-|TRBJ1-2|TRBV9|TRBD1
CASSLTGQGQFYGYTF
TGTGCCAGCAGCTTGACAGGACAGGGGCAGTTCTATGGCTACACCTTC
>-|TRBJ2-5|TRBV2|-
CASTSQGSETQYF
TGTGCCAGCACGTCTCAGGGGAGCGAGACCCAGTACTTC
>-|TRBJ2-3|TRBV6-5|-
CASSKRDLTDTQYF
TGTGCCAGCAGTAAACGGGACTTGACAGATACGCAGTATTTT
>few|TRBJ2-7|TRBV7-9|-
CASSSTGKPYEQYF
TGTGCCAGCAGCTCAACAGGGAAGCCCTACGAGCAGTACTTC
>-|TRBJ1-1|TRBV11-2|-
CASSLGQMEAFF
TGTGCCAGCAGCTTGGGGCAGATGGAAGCTTTCTTT
>many|TRBJ2-7|TRBV6-5|-
CASSSVGSGDEQYF
TGTGCCAGCAGTTCGGTCGGCTCAGGGGACGAGCAGTACTTC
>-|TRBJ1-2|TRBV10-3|TRBD1
CAISEGQGFGGYTF
TGTGCCATCAGTGAGGGACAGGGTTTTGGTGGCTACACCTTC
>-|TRBJ2-7|TRBV20-1|-
CSAPGPAEQYF
TGCAGTGCACCCGGTCCGGCCGAGCAGTACTTC
>few|TRBJ2-7|TRBV7-2|-
CASSPRGALIYEQYF
TGTGCCAGCAGCCCAAGGGGGGCCCTTATTTACGAGCAGTACTTC
>-|TRBJ2-3|TRBV14|TRBD2
CASSRTPSGRPDTQYF
TGTGCCAGCAGCCGAACCCCTAGCGGGAGGCCAGATACGCAGTATTTT
>few|TRBJ2-5|TRBV13|-
CASSRGTGVETQYF
TGTGCCAGCAGCCGAGGGACGGGAGTAGAGACCCAGTACTTC
>-|TRBJ2-5|TRBV9|TRBD2
CASSVAPGTSGRNEQYF
TGTGCCAGCAGCGTCGCCCCGGGGACTAGCGGGAGGAATGAGCAGTACTTC